This T cell receptor beta chain was sequenced during a study of Graves' ophthalmopathy and Graves' hyperthyroidism. For donors with ophthalmopathy, the disease showed moderate-to-severe activity, reached CAS ≥3 and NOSPECS ≥4, and had lasted under 3 months. Germline CDR1 and CDR2: LNHNV and YYDKDF (reference sequence). This CDR3 region has 15 residues. V lost 1 base to trimming and J lost 3 bases, with 9 bases between them. Amplification of TCR beta CDR3 regions used RNA transcripts. HTBI-primed RT-PCR formed the first round, and a multiplex PCR formed the second. Via MiXCR, TCRdb re-called the multiplex PCR reads, giving one row per CDR3 protein. The sample carries hundreds of thousands of distinct CDR3 sequences, around 45% recorded once.

The sample consisted of peripheral blood. The chain employs TRBV15 and TRBJ1-4; D call uncertain. This clonotype originated in an adult man with Graves' ophthalmopathy. The CDR3 is CATSRGGSANEKLFF. Here the CDR3 DNA reads TGTGCCACCAGCAGAGGAGGGTCTGCTAATGAAAAACTGTTTTTT.